The present T cell receptor (beta chain) was sequenced within a study of blood T cell repertoires in COVID-19. Original analysis: The authors estimated nucleated cell counts from reference gene primer amplification. Here immunoSEQ multiplex PCR was the method, and the copy in TCRdb shows in-frame clones only, minus some. That table furnishes V, J and clone size, whereas the DNA furnished D and trimming. The data contain roughly 150,000 clones, about 81% of them singletons. The trim removed 6 bases at V and 5 bases at J, leaving 14 bases unmatched. The germline V gene encodes CDR1 SEHNR and CDR2 FQNEAQ (reference sequence). The CDR3 is made up of 16 amino acids.

Sample: peripheral blood. The TCR was taken from a human donor in a cohort sampled during active COVID-19. The chain is built from TRBV7-9 and TRBJ1-2, with TRBD1 matching 8 bases. Here the CDR3 reads CASSQHTTGGEYGYTF. CDR3 sequence (DNA): TGTGCCAGCAGTCAACATACAACAGGGGGGGAGTATGGCTACACCTTC.